This T cell receptor (beta chain) originates from a study of T cell changes during pregnancy in multiple sclerosis. CDR1 is SGHTA and CDR2 is FQGNSA in the germline V gene. The CDR3 totals 15 residues. V lost 5 bases and J 4 bases, leaving 15 bases between the germline ends. Libraries were prepared by immunoSEQ multiplex PCR; TCRdb keeps only in-frame clonotypes and omits some of them. The sample carries 54,000 or so clones, over 85% recorded once. This TCR was recovered from a female donor with multiple sclerosis, enrolled in a pregnancy study. The chain employs TRBV7-2 and TRBJ1-3, with D maybe TRBD1 (6 bases). Specimen: CD4+ T cells from peripheral blood mononuclear cells, collected before pregnancy. The CDR3 region is CASSPVRGSGNTIYF. The CDR3 DNA reads as TGTGCCAGCAGCCCTGTGAGGGGGTCGGGAAACACCATATATTTT.